These 22 T cell receptor beta chains were sequenced from one sample in a study of cytomegalovirus exposure and HLA in healthy donors. Method: immunoSEQ multiplex PCR; TCRdb's copy keeps in-frame clones and lacks some. The sample shows 150,000 to 200,000 clones, about 81% of them seen only once. Sequenced material: PBMCs. These receptors came from a woman aged 25 to 39 in good health and CMV-seronegative.

The table lists this clone with a few counts. The chain is built from TRBV5-1 and TRBJ1-1; 7 positions agree with TRBD1. The CDR3 is made up of 12 amino acids. Trimming at V came to 4 bases and at J to 10 bases, leaving 7 bases not matched to a gene. The germline V gene has CDR1 SGHRS and CDR2 YFSETQ. The CDR3 DNA is TGCGCCAGCAGCACTAACAGGGGCGGAGCTTTCTTT. Residues: CASSTNRGGAFF.

The chain combines TRBV27 with TRBJ2-7, with 8 bases fitting TRBD1. The CDR3 is made up of 15 amino acids. V lost 7 bases to trimming and J lost 3 bases; unmatched junction nucleotides: 11. From germline, CDR1 is MNHEY and CDR2 SMNVEV (reference sequence). This CDR3 is CASMRQGTGGYEQYF. The CDR3 DNA is TGTGCCAGCATGAGGCAAGGGACAGGCGGCTACGAGCAGTACTTC.

J is TRBJ1-3 and V is TRBV28, with D maybe TRBD1 (6 bases). Trimming stripped 3 bases from V and 8 bases from J, with 8 bases between. CDR3 length: 12 amino acids. The V gene's germline CDR1 is MDHEN and CDR2 SYDVKM. CDR3 coding DNA: TGTGCCAGCAGTTTTAGGGGGTACACCATATATTTT. Its translation is CASSFRGYTIYF.

This clone was seen only once. The chain carries TRBV2 and TRBJ1-5, with 7 bases fitting TRBD1. This CDR3 is 14 amino acids long. Per the germline V gene, CDR1 is SNHLY and CDR2 is FYNNEI. With 4 bases clipped from V and 6 bases from J, the junction kept 6 bases outside the gene matches. The CDR3 loop reads CASSVTGYGQPQHF. The CDR3 nucleotides read TGTGCCAGCAGTGTGACAGGGTACGGTCAGCCCCAGCATTTT.

This rearrangement joins TRBV18 to TRBJ1-2; D is ambiguous. CDR3 length: 14 amino acids. The V gene lost 1 base and the J gene lost 3 bases, with 9 bases spanning the gap. In germline, CDR1 is KGHSH, CDR2 LQKENI. CDR3 region: CASSPQYGDYGYTF. The CDR3 DNA follows: TGTGCCAGCTCACCACAATACGGAGACTATGGCTACACCTTC. The entire variable domain, with the rest obtained from reference TRBV18 and TRBJ1-2, is as follows: NAGVMQNPRHLVRRRGQEARLRCSPMKGHSHVYWYRQLPEEGLKFMVYLQKENIIDESGMPKERFSAEFPKEGPSILRIQQVVRGDSAAYFCASSPQYGDYGYTFGSGTRLTVV.

This clone was seen only a few times. V gene TRBV19 combines with J gene TRBJ2-1, with 8 bases fitting TRBD1. The trim removed 5 bases at V and 9 bases at J, leaving 9 bases unmatched. The CDR3 has 14 residues. Germline loops: CDR1 LNHDA, CDR2 SQIVND (reference sequence). The CDR3 region is CASSRDRSVAEQFF. CDR3 nucleotides: TGTGCCAGTAGTCGGGACAGGTCGGTTGCTGAGCAGTTCTTC.

This clone appeared a few times. The J gene is TRBJ1-6, the V gene TRBV13; 7 bases line up with TRBD1. Losses at the gene ends were 5 bases for V and 12 bases for J; bases not matched to a gene: 10. In germline, CDR1 is PRHDT, CDR2 FYEKMQ (reference sequence). The CDR3 extends over 14 amino acids. The chain's CDR3 is CASSAQGDSRPLHF. The CDR3 DNA sequence: TGTGCCAGCAGCGCCCAGGGGGATAGTCGACCCCTCCACTTT.

CDR3 residues: CASSRAGSTDTQYF. CDR3 DNA sequence: TGCGCCAGCAGCCGAGCCGGGAGCACAGATACGCAGTATTTT. The chain carries TRBV5-1 and TRBJ2-3; no clear D gene. Trimming pared 4 bases from V and 0 bases from J, leaving 9 bases between. The length of the CDR3 is 14 residues. CDR1 and CDR2 (germline): SGHRS, YFSETQ.

V is TRBV30 and J is TRBJ2-3, with TRBD2 identical over 9 bases. V shed 0 bases, J shed 4 bases, and the junction held 2 bases outside the gene matches. Per germline, CDR1 GTSNPN and CDR2 SVGIG (reference sequence). The CDR3 totals 14 residues. DNA for the CDR3: TGTGCCTGGAGTGTACGCGGGGGGGCAGATACGCAGTATTTT. It encodes CAWSVRGGADTQYF.

J is TRBJ1-2 and V is TRBV4-1, with 7 bases matching TRBD1. Trimming cost V 2 bases and J 4 bases; bases outside gene matches: 10. Per germline, CDR1 MGHRA and CDR2 YSYEKL. The CDR3 has 16 residues. CDR3 sequence: CASSQRVGGTAYGYTF. CDR3 in DNA: TGCGCCAGCAGCCAAAGGGTTGGGGGGACAGCCTATGGCTACACCTTC.

V and J are TRBV28 and TRBJ2-6; D is possibly TRBD1 (6 bases). CDR1 is MDHEN, CDR2 SYDVKM, per germline. The CDR3 loop spans 15 amino acids. The CDR3 spells CGTGQGSAGANVLTF. The CDR3 DNA reads TGTGGCACGGGGCAGGGGTCGGCTGGGGCCAACGTCCTGACTTTC.

In this sample, this clone turned up many times. The chain combines TRBV5-1 with TRBJ2-7; 10 nucleotides align to TRBD1. This CDR3 is 14 amino acids long. After removal of 4 bases from V and 4 bases from J, the junction contained 5 bases not matched to a gene. Germline CDR1 and CDR2: SGHRS and YFSETQ. The CDR3 DNA reads as TGCGCCAGCAGCCCGGGACAGGGGAGGTACGAGCAGTACTTC. This translates into CASSPGQGRYEQYF.

The chain links TRBV6-6 to TRBJ1-2; 7 nucleotides agree with TRBD1. Germline CDR1 reads MNHNY; CDR2 reads SVGAGI (reference sequence). The CDR3 loop spans 15 amino acids. Trimming removed 0 bases from V and 6 bases from J; junction bases left unmatched: 7. The CDR3 nucleotides are TGTGCCAGCAGTTACTCGAGACAGGGTGGAAATGGCTACACCTTC. Residues: CASSYSRQGGNGYTF.

This clone has a single count. This chain's CDR3 is CASSPAGQASNQPQHF. The CDR3 coding sequence is TGTGCCAGCTCACCAGCTGGACAGGCTAGCAATCAGCCCCAGCATTTT. The chain couples TRBV18 to TRBJ1-5; 7 bases align to TRBD1. Trimming cost V 2 bases and J 0 bases; bases outside gene matches: 4. The CDR3 has 16 amino acids. Germline lookup yields CDR1 KGHSH and CDR2 LQKENI. Together with reference TRBV18 and TRBJ1-5, the CDR3 gives the full variable domain: NAGVMQNPRHLVRRRGQEARLRCSPMKGHSHVYWYRQLPEEGLKFMVYLQKENIIDESGMPKERFSAEFPKEGPSILRIQQVVRGDSAAYFCASSPAGQASNQPQHFGDGTRLSIL.

The rearrangement uses TRBV5-1 and TRBJ2-3, with 11 bases that match TRBD1. J lost 2 bases, V lost 3 bases, and 2 bases had no gene match. This CDR3 region has 15 residues. CDR1 SGHRS and CDR2 YFSETQ come from the germline V gene. The CDR3 loop is CASSSGQGATDTQYF. The CDR3 bases are TGCGCCAGCAGCTCCGGACAGGGGGCCACAGATACGCAGTATTTT.

The chain links TRBV5-1 to TRBJ2-7, with 7 bases matching TRBD2. Trimming took 4 bases from V and 1 from J; bases not matched to a gene: 11. Germline assignment: CDR1 SGHRS and CDR2 YFSETQ. The CDR3 has 16 residues. The CDR3 nucleotides read TGCGCCAGCAGCCAAATTGGTGGGGGAGGGTCCTACGAGCAGTACTTC. It codes for CASSQIGGGGSYEQYF. The full variable domain, rest sourced from reference TRBV5-1 and TRBJ2-7, is KAGVTQTPRYLIKTRGQQVTLSCSPISGHRSVSWYQQTPGQGLQFLFEYFSETQRNKGNFPGRFSGRQFSNSRSEMNVSTLELGDSALYLCASSQIGGGGSYEQYFGPGTRLTVT.

The rearrangement uses TRBV28 and TRBJ1-5; the match to TRBD1 covers 8 bases. The CDR3 contains 18 residues. The trim removed 6 bases at V and 0 bases at J, leaving 13 bases unmatched. The germline CDR1 and CDR2 sequences are MDHEN and SYDVKM. DNA of the CDR3: TGTGCCAGCAGAAACCCGGGACAGGAATATAATAGCAATCAGCCCCAGCATTTT. As protein: CASRNPGQEYNSNQPQHF. The variable domain in full, completed from reference TRBV28 and TRBJ1-5, reads DVKVTQSSRYLVKRTGEKVFLECVQDMDHENMFWYRQDPGLGLRLIYFSYDVKMKEKGDIPEGYSVSREKKERFSLILESASTNQTSMYLCASRNPGQEYNSNQPQHFGDGTRLSIL.

The chain recombines TRBV5-5 with TRBJ2-7; 11 positions match TRBD2. Per germline, CDR1 SGHKS and CDR2 YYEKEE (reference sequence). J gave up 3 bases and V 6 bases, and 14 bases lay outside the gene matches. CDR3 length: 17 residues. CDR3 region: CASTPSPTSGSGYEQYF. For the CDR3, the DNA is TGTGCCAGCACCCCCTCCCCCACTAGCGGGAGCGGCTACGAGCAGTACTTC.

This clone was seen a handful of times. This chain uses TRBV7-8 with TRBJ1-2; D is undetermined. The CDR3 consists of 12 residues. Per the germline V gene, CDR1 is SGHVS and CDR2 is FQNEAQ. Deletions cut 1 base from V and 6 bases from J, with 6 bases between. CDR3: CASSLVADGYTF. The CDR3 nucleotides read TGTGCCAGCAGCTTAGTGGCCGATGGCTACACCTTC.

The V and J genes are TRBV5-1 and TRBJ1-1, with D perhaps matching TRBD1 (5 bases). Trimming removed 2 bases at V and 4 bases at J, with 9 bases between. CDR3 length equals 13 residues. Germline V gene lookup returns CDR1 SGHRS and CDR2 YFSETQ. As DNA, the CDR3 is TGCGCCAGCAGCTTCGACAGAATCACTGAAGCTTTCTTT. It translates to CASSFDRITEAFF.

This clone was counted only a few times. This chain connects TRBV15 to TRBJ1-1; the match to TRBD1 covers 7 bases. Unmatched junction bases numbered 4, after V lost 4 bases and J lost 8 bases. The CDR3 contains 12 residues. Germline V lookup: CDR1 LNHNV, CDR2 YYDKDF (reference sequence). CDR3: CATSTGQVEAFF. Written as DNA, the CDR3 is TGTGCCACCAGCACCGGACAGGTGGAAGCTTTCTTT.

The CDR3 DNA follows: TGTGCCAGCAGCTCTCTTGGGACAGGGGACGAGCAGTACTTC. It specifies CASSSLGTGDEQYF. The genes are TRBV7-3 and TRBJ2-7; 10 bases are shared with TRBD1. The CDR3 is 14 amino acids. The J segment lost 5 bases and the V segment lost 4 bases, leaving 5 bases of the junction unmatched. Germline V gene sequence: CDR1 SGHTA, CDR2 FQGTGA.